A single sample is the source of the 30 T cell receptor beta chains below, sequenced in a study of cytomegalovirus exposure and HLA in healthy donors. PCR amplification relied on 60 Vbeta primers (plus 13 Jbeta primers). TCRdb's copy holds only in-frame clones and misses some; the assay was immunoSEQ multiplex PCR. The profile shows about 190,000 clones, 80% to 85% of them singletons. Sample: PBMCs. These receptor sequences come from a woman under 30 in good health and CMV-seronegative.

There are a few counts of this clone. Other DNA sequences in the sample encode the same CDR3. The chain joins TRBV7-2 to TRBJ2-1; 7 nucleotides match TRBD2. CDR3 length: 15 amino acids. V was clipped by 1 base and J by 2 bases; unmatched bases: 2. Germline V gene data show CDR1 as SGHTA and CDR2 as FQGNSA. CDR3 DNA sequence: TGTGCCAGCAGCTTAGACAGCGGGACCTACAATGAGCAGTTCTTC. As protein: CASSLDSGTYNEQFF.

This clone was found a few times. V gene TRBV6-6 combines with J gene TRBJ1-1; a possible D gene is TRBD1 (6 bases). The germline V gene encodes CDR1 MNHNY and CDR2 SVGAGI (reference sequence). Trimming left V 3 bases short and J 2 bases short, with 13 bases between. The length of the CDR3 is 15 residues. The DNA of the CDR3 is TGTGCCAGCAGTTATAAGCCGGGGGGCAACACTGAAGCTTTCTTT. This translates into CASSYKPGGNTEAFF.

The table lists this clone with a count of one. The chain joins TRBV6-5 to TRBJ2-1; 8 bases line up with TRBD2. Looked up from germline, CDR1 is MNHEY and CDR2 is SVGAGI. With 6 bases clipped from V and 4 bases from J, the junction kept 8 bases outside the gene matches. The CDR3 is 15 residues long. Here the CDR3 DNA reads TGTGCCAGCAGCTCTCTAGCGGGTGGATACAATGAGCAGTTCTTC. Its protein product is CASSSLAGGYNEQFF.

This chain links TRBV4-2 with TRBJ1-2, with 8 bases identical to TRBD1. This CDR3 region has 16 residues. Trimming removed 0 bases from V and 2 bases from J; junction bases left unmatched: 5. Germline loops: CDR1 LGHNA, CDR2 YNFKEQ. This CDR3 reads CASSQEETGANYGYTF. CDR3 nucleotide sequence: TGTGCCAGCAGCCAAGAAGAGACAGGGGCGAACTATGGCTACACCTTC.

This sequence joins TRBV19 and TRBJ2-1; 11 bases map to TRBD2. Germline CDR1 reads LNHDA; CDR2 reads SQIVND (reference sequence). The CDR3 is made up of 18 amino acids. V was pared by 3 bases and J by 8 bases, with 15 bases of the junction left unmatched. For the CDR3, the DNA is TGTGCCAGTAGTATGCTCCTCTCTGGGACTAGCGGAGCGGATGAGCAGTTCTTC. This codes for CASSMLLSGTSGADEQFF.

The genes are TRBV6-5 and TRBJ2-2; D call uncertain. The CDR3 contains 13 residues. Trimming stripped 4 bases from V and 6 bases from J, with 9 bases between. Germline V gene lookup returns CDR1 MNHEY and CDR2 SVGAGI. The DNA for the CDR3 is TGTGCCAGCAGTTCTCCAGGCCCCGGGGAGCTGTTTTTT. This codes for CASSSPGPGELFF.

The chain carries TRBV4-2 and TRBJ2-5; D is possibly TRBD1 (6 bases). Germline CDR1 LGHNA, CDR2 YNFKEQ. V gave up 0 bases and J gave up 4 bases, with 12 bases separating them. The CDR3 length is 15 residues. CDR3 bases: TGTGCCAGCAGCCAAGAATGGGCCAGGGGAGAGACCCAGTACTTC. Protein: CASSQEWARGETQYF.

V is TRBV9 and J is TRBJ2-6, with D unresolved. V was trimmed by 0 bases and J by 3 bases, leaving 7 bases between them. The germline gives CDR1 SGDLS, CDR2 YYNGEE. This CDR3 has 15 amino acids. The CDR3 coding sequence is TGTGCCAGCAGCGTAGCCCCTAATGGGGCCAACGTCCTGACTTTC. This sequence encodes CASSVAPNGANVLTF.

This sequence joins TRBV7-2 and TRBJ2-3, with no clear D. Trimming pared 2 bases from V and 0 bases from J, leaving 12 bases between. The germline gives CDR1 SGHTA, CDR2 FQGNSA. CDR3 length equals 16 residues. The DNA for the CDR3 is TGTGCCAGCAGCTTATTCGACTTCCTTAGCACAGATACGCAGTATTTT. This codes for CASSLFDFLSTDTQYF.

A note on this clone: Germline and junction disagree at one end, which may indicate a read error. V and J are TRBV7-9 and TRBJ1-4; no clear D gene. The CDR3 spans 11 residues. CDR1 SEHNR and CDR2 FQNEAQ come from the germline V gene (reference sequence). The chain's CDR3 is CASSLGGFPDF. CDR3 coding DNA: TGTGCCAGCAGCTTGGGAGGATTTCCCGATTTT.

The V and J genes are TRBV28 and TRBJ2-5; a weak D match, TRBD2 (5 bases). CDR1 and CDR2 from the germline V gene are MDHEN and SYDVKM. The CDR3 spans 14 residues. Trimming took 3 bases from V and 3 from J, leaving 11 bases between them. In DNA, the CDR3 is TGTGCCAGCAGTTTTCCCGCCGGGGAAGAGACCCAGTACTTC. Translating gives CASSFPAGEETQYF.

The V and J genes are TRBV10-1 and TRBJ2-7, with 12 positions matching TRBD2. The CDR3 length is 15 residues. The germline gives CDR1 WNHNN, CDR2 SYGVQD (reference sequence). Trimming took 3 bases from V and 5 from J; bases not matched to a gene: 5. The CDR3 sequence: CASSERLAGGDEQYF. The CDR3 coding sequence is TGCGCCAGCAGTGAACGTCTAGCGGGAGGGGACGAGCAGTACTTC.

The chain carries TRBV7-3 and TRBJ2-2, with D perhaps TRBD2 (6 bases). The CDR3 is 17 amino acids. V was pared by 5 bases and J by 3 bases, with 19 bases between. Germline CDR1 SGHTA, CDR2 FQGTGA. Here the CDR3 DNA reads TGTGCCAGCAGCGCTATCTCCGGGAGCGGGTACACCGGGGAGCTGTTTTTT. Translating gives CASSAISGSGYTGELFF.

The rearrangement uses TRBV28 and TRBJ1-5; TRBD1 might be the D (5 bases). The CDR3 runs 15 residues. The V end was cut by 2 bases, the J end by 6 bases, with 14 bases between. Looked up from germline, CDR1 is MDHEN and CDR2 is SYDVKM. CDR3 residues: CASSLDPGNGQPQHF. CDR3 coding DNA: TGTGCCAGCAGTTTAGACCCAGGGAATGGTCAGCCCCAGCATTTT. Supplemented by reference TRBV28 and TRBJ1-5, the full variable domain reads DVKVTQSSRYLVKRTGEKVFLECVQDMDHENMFWYRQDPGLGLRLIYFSYDVKMKEKGDIPEGYSVSREKKERFSLILESASTNQTSMYLCASSLDPGNGQPQHFGDGTRLSIL.

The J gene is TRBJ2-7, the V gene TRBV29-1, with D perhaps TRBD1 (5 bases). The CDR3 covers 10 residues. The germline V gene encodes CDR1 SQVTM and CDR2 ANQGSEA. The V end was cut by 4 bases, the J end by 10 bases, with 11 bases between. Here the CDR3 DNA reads TGCAGCGTTGGTATCGGACAACAGTACTTC. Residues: CSVGIGQQYF.

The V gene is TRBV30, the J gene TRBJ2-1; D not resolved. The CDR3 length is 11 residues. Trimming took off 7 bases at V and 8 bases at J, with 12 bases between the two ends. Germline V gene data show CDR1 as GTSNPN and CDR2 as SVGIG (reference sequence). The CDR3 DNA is TGTGCCTCAAATTGGTGGCATGAGCAGTTCTTC. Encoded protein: CASNWWHEQFF.

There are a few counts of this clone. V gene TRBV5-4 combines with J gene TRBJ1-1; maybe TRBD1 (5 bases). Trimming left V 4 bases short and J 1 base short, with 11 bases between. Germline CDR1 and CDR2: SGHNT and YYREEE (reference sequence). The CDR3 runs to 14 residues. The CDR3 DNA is TGTGCCAGCAGCCGGGACTATAAGAACACTGAAGCTTTCTTT. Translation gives CASSRDYKNTEAFF.

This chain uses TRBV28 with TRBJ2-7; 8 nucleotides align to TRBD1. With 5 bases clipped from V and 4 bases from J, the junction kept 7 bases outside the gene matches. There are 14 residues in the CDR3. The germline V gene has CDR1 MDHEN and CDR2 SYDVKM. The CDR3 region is CASSRQGIRYEQYF. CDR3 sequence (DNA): TGTGCCAGCAGTCGACAGGGGATAAGGTACGAGCAGTACTTC.

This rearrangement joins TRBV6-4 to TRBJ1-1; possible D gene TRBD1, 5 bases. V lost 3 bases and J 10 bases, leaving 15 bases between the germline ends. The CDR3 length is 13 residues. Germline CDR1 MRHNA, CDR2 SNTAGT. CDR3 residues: CASSDPNGGVAFF. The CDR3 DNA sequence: TGTGCCAGCAGTGATCCTAACGGGGGGGTAGCTTTCTTT.

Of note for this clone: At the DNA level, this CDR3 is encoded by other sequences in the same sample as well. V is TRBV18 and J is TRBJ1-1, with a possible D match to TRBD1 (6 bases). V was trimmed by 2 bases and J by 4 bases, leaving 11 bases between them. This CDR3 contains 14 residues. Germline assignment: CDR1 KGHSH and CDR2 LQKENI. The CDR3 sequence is CASSPGGGSTEAFF. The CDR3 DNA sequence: TGTGCCAGCTCACCAGGGGGCGGGAGCACTGAAGCTTTCTTT.

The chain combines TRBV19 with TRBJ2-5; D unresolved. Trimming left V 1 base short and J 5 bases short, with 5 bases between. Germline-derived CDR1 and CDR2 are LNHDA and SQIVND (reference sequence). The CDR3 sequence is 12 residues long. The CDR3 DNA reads TGTGCCAGTAGTATAGGAGTGGAGACCCAGTACTTC. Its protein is CASSIGVETQYF.

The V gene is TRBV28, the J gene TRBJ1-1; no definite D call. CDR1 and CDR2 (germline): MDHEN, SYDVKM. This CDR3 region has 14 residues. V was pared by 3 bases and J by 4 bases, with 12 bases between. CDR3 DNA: TGTGCCAGCAGTTTGCCAGATCGGGGCACTGAAGCTTTCTTT. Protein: CASSLPDRGTEAFF.

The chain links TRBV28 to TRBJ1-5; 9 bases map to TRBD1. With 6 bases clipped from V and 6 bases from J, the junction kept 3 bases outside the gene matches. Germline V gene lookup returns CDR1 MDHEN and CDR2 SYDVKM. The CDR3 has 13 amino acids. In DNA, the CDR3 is TGTGCCAGCAGACAGGGGGCCCCTCAGCCCCAGCATTTT. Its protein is CASRQGAPQPQHF.

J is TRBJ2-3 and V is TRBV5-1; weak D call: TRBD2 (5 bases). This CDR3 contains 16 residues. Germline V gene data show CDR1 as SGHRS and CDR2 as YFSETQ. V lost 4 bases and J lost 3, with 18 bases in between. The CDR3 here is CASSINGLPKTDTQYF. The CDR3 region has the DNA TGCGCCAGCAGCATAAATGGACTCCCGAAGACAGATACGCAGTATTTT.

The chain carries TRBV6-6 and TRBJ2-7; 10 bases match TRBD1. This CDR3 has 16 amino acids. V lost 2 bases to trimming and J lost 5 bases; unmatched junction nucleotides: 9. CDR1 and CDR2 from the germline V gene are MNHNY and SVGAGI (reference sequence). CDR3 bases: TGTGCCAGCAGTTACACACTCACCGGGACAGGGGACGAGCAGTACTTC. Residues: CASSYTLTGTGDEQYF.

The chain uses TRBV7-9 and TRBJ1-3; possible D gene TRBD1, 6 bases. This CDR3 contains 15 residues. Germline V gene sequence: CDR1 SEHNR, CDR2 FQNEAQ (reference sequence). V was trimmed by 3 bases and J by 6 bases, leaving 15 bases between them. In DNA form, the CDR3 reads TGTGCCAGCAGCTTTAAAGGGGGTGTGGAAAACACCATATATTTT. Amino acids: CASSFKGGVENTIYF.

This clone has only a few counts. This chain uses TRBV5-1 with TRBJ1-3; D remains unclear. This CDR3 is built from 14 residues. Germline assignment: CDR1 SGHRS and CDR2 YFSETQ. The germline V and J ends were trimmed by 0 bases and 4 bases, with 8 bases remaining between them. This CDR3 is CASSLDGEGNTIYF. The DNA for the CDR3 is TGCGCCAGCAGCTTGGACGGGGAGGGAAACACCATATATTTT.

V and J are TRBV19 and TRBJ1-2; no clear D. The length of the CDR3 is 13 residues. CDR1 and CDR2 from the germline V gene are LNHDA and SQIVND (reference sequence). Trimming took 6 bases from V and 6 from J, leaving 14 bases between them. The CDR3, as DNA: TGTGCCAGTAGGGGCATAACAGAAAATGGCTACACCTTC. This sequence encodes CASRGITENGYTF. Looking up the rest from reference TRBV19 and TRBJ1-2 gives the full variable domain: DGGITQSPKYLFRKEGQNVTLSCEQNLNHDAMYWYRQDPGQGLRLIYYSQIVNDFQKGDIAEGYSVSREKKESFPLTVTSAQKNPTAFYLCASRGITENGYTFGSGTRLTVV.

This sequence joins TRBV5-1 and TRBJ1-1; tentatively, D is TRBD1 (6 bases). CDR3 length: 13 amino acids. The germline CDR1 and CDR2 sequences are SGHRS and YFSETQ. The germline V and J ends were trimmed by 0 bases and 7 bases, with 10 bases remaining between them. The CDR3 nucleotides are TGCGCCAGCAGCTTGGGGGACAACGATGAAGCTTTCTTT. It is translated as CASSLGDNDEAFF.

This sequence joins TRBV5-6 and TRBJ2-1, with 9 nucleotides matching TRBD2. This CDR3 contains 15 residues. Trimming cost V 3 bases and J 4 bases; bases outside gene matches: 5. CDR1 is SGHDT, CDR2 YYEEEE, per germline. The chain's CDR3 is CASSSQRGVYNEQFF. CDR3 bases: TGTGCCAGCAGCTCCCAGCGGGGGGTATACAATGAGCAGTTCTTC. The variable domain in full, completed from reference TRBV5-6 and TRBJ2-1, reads DAGVTQSPTHLIKTRGQQVTLRCSPKSGHDTVSWYQQALGQGPQFIFQYYEEEERQRGNFPDRFSGHQFPNYSSELNVNALLLGDSALYLCASSSQRGVYNEQFFGPGTRLTVL.